The next 28 T cell receptor beta chains were all read from a single sample in a study of T cell responses to AZD1222 COVID-19 vaccine. The repertoire was sequenced with immunoSEQ multiplex PCR; TCRdb's copy has only in-frame clones and lacks some. The table has over 150,000 clones, around 90% seen once; the top ten hold about 4.5%. The sequenced sample was peripheral blood, obtained on day 0 of MenACWY control vaccination. All receptors derive from an adult in good health.

The V call is TRBV2, the J call TRBJ2-5, with 8 bases that match TRBD1. CDR3 size: 13 residues. J was trimmed by 1 base and V by 7 bases; bases with no gene match: 2. Per the germline V gene, CDR1 is SNHLY and CDR2 is FYNNEI. This CDR3 is CASKGQGQETQYF. The CDR3 coding sequence is TGTGCCAGCAAAGGACAGGGCCAAGAGACCCAGTACTTC.

This clone appeared once. The chain has TRBV19 and TRBJ1-1, with TRBD1 matching 7 bases. V lost 4 bases and J lost 6; bases outside the gene matches: 8. Germline CDR1 reads LNHDA; CDR2 reads SQIVND (reference sequence). CDR3 length: 14 amino acids. CDR3 coding DNA: TGTGCCAGTAGTACGCCCGCGACAGGGTCTGAAGCTTTCTTT. It codes for CASSTPATGSEAFF.

The sample holds one count of this clone. V is TRBV4-1 and J is TRBJ2-7; 8 bases line up with TRBD1. CDR1 is MGHRA and CDR2 is YSYEKL in the germline V gene. The CDR3 has 15 residues. With V trimmed by 2 bases and J by 7 bases, 10 bases remained unmatched. The CDR3 sequence is CASSQLLGQGWEQYF. As DNA, the CDR3 is TGCGCCAGCAGCCAACTCCTTGGACAGGGATGGGAGCAGTACTTC.

The CDR3 nucleotides are TGTGCCAGCAGCTTAGTCTCCCCTCGCGGGGGTGGTGAAAAACTGTTTTTT. This encodes CASSLVSPRGGGEKLFF. V gene TRBV7-2 combines with J gene TRBJ1-4; a weak D match, TRBD1 (5 bases). CDR3 length: 17 residues. CDR1 is SGHTA and CDR2 is FQGNSA in the germline V gene. Trimming left V 1 base short and J 7 bases short, with 19 bases between.

The rearrangement links TRBV7-6 to TRBJ2-7, with D possibly being TRBD1 or TRBD2 (6 bases each). Germline V gene sequence: CDR1 SGHVS, CDR2 FNYEAQ. This CDR3 is built from 17 residues. Trimming took 3 bases from V and 5 from J, leaving 23 bases between them. Here the CDR3 reads CASSLRRGRGGSDEQYF. CDR3 nucleotides: TGTGCCAGCAGCTTGCGGCGGGGCAGAGGGGGTTCGGACGAGCAGTACTTC.

This sequence joins TRBV10-1 and TRBJ1-1; 8 nucleotides match TRBD1. From germline, CDR1 is WNHNN and CDR2 SYGVQD (reference sequence). Trimming cost V 5 bases and J 10 bases; bases outside gene matches: 12. The CDR3 totals 14 residues. The CDR3 sequence is CASSPNAKDRGAFF. The CDR3 DNA reads as TGCGCCAGCAGTCCGAATGCAAAAGACAGGGGAGCTTTCTTT.

The chain couples TRBV28 to TRBJ1-4; the D is unclear. V was shortened by 11 bases and J by 3 bases, with 16 bases between the two germline ends. Germline V CDR1 and CDR2: MDHEN, SYDVKM. The CDR3 consists of 14 residues. The DNA of the CDR3 is TGTGCCTGCCGGACGTCACGGGCTAATGAAAAACTGTTTTTT. Translating gives CACRTSRANEKLFF. Looking up the rest from reference TRBV28 and TRBJ1-4 gives the full variable domain: DVKVTQSSRYLVKRTGEKVFLECVQDMDHENMFWYRQDPGLGLRLIYFSYDVKMKEKGDIPEGYSVSREKKERFSLILESASTNQTSMYLCACRTSRANEKLFFGSGTQLSVL.

This sequence joins TRBV18 and TRBJ2-3; TRBD2 aligns across 8 bases. The CDR3 spans 16 residues. V lost 2 bases, J lost 0 bases, and 4 bases stayed unmatched. Germline loops: CDR1 KGHSH, CDR2 LQKENI. The CDR3, as DNA: TGTGCCAGCTCACCAGTTAGCGGGATGAGCACAGATACGCAGTATTTT. Amino acid sequence: CASSPVSGMSTDTQYF.

Only a few counts were recorded for this clone. The rearrangement links TRBV11-1 to TRBJ2-1; D may match TRBD1 or TRBD2 (5 bases each). The length of the CDR3 is 13 residues. Germline loops: CDR1 SGHAT, CDR2 FQDESV (reference sequence). V shed 4 bases and J shed 10 bases, with 14 bases lying between them. The CDR3 DNA reads TGTGCCAGCAGCTCCCATGTGGGGACGGAGCAGTTCTTC. It yields the protein CASSSHVGTEQFF.

CDR3: CASSSLGTAGELFF. The DNA of the CDR3 is TGCGCCAGCAGCTCCCTCGGGACTGCTGGGGAGCTGTTTTTT. The rearrangement links TRBV5-1 to TRBJ2-2, with D possibly TRBD2 on 6 matching bases. Trimming pared 3 bases from V and 8 bases from J, leaving 14 bases between. The CDR3 contains 14 residues. Germline CDR1 and CDR2: SGHRS and YFSETQ.

This rearrangement joins TRBV29-1 to TRBJ2-5; 13 nucleotides align to TRBD2. J was trimmed by 7 bases and V by 0 bases; bases with no gene match: 5. Germline-derived CDR1 and CDR2 are SQVTM and ANQGSEA. The CDR3 extends over 15 amino acids. The CDR3 reads CSVEDSTSGRGTQYF. CDR3 nucleotide sequence: TGCAGCGTTGAAGATTCTACTAGCGGGAGGGGGACCCAGTACTTC.

This clone was detected a few times. This chain uses TRBV2 with TRBJ1-2; D is undetermined. CDR1 is SNHLY, CDR2 FYNNEI, per germline. V lost 2 bases and J 5 bases, leaving 12 bases between the germline ends. This CDR3 comprises 14 residues. The CDR3 loop reads CASSESTVFYGYTF. The CDR3 nucleotides read TGTGCCAGCAGTGAATCGACCGTATTTTATGGCTACACCTTC.

This rearrangement joins TRBV4-2 to TRBJ1-6; 7 nucleotides match TRBD1. Trimming removed 4 bases from V and 6 bases from J; junction bases left unmatched: 6. The CDR3 loop spans 15 amino acids. CDR1 LGHNA and CDR2 YNFKEQ come from the germline V gene. In DNA form, the CDR3 reads TGTGCCAGCAGCCGAGGGACAGAGGGTAATTCACCCCTCCACTTT. Translation gives CASSRGTEGNSPLHF.

V gene TRBV19 combines with J gene TRBJ1-5; tentative D call: TRBD1 (6 bases). CDR3 length: 15 residues. Trimming took 9 bases from V and 1 from J, leaving 16 bases between them. CDR1 LNHDA and CDR2 SQIVND come from the germline V gene (reference sequence). The CDR3 is CASAQGGVSNQPQHF. The CDR3 region has the DNA TGTGCCAGCGCACAAGGGGGGGTAAGCAATCAGCCCCAGCATTTT. Together with reference TRBV19 and TRBJ1-5, the CDR3 gives the full variable domain: DGGITQSPKYLFRKEGQNVTLSCEQNLNHDAMYWYRQDPGQGLRLIYYSQIVNDFQKGDIAEGYSVSREKKESFPLTVTSAQKNPTAFYLCASAQGGVSNQPQHFGDGTRLSIL.

This clone occurred a few times. The gene calls are TRBV11-2 and TRBJ1-1, with a tentative D call TRBD1 (5 bases). Trimming took 1 base from V and 3 from J, leaving 18 bases between them. Germline assignment: CDR1 SGHAT and CDR2 FQNNGV. This CDR3 comprises 17 residues. The CDR3 protein is CASSLGTGAGHYTEAFF. The CDR3 bases are TGTGCCAGCAGCTTAGGCACCGGGGCAGGGCATTACACTGAAGCTTTCTTT.

The V and J genes are TRBV7-9 and TRBJ2-5, with 10 bases identical to TRBD2. The trim removed 5 bases at V and 2 bases at J, leaving 14 bases unmatched. The CDR3 covers 18 residues. CDR1 and CDR2 from the germline V gene are SEHNR and FQNEAQ (reference sequence). CDR3 loop: CASSPVLTSGVPQETQYF. DNA for the CDR3: TGTGCCAGCAGCCCGGTCCTCACTAGCGGGGTCCCACAAGAGACCCAGTACTTC.

This chain links TRBV14 with TRBJ2-7; D may match TRBD1 or TRBD2 (6 bases each). Looked up from germline, CDR1 is SGHDN and CDR2 is FVKESK. The CDR3 contains 14 residues. Trimming stripped 4 bases from V and 5 bases from J, with 15 bases between. DNA of the CDR3: TGTGCCAGCAGCCTGCAAGGGGGGCTGAACGAGCAGTACTTC. Residues: CASSLQGGLNEQYF.

This chain joins TRBV5-1 and TRBJ2-5; D could derive from TRBD1 or TRBD2 (6 bases each). V dropped 4 bases and J dropped 4 bases, with 17 bases sitting between them. Germline CDR1 is SGHRS and CDR2 is YFSETQ. The CDR3 extends over 15 amino acids. The CDR3 coding sequence is TGCGCCAGCAGCAGGGACCCCGGAGGGGGAGAGACCCAGTACTTC. Amino acid sequence: CASSRDPGGGETQYF.

The genes are TRBV19 and TRBJ1-5; no reliable D call. The CDR3 has 15 amino acids. Germline CDR1 and CDR2: LNHDA and SQIVND (reference sequence). V lost 10 bases and J 2 bases, leaving 18 bases between the germline ends. CDR3 in amino acids: CATKRPFGGNQPQHF. The DNA for the CDR3 is TGTGCCACCAAGAGGCCCTTTGGGGGCAATCAGCCCCAGCATTTT.

The chain is built from TRBV28 and TRBJ2-7; TRBD2 matches 9 bases. The V and J ends lost 7 bases and 5 bases, in that order; junction bases with no gene match: 12. CDR3 length equals 15 residues. CDR1 MDHEN and CDR2 SYDVKM come from the germline V gene. CDR3 bases: TGTGCCAGCACCGACTTTAGCGGGAGCGTCCACGAGCAGTACTTC. Its translation is CASTDFSGSVHEQYF.

This rearrangement joins TRBV28 to TRBJ1-6; tentatively, D is TRBD1 (5 bases). The V and J ends lost 6 bases and 5 bases respectively, with 11 bases between them. The CDR3 totals 14 residues. Germline V CDR1 and CDR2: MDHEN, SYDVKM. The CDR3: CASSLGGDNSPLHF. The CDR3 DNA reads as TGTGCCAGCAGCCTGGGGGGAGATAATTCACCCCTCCACTTT.

The V and J genes are TRBV23-1 and TRBJ1-2; the D is unclear. TRBV23-1 is designated an ORF whose function remains uncertain. CDR3 length equals 15 residues. The V and J ends lost 4 bases and 8 bases respectively, with 20 bases between them. The chain's CDR3 is CASSRRTVGLTGYTF. The CDR3 nucleotides are TGCGCCAGCAGTCGGCGGACTGTAGGATTAACCGGCTACACCTTC.

V usage is TRBV5-1 and J usage is TRBJ1-4, with D possibly TRBD1 on 6 matching bases. Deletions cut 4 bases from V and 7 bases from J, with 14 bases between. This CDR3 region has 14 residues. Germline CDR1 SGHRS, CDR2 YFSETQ. CDR3 residues: CASSPSPGAEKLFF. The CDR3 nucleotides are TGCGCCAGCAGCCCAAGCCCGGGGGCTGAAAAACTGTTTTTT.

The chain is built from TRBV19 and TRBJ2-3; 9 nucleotides align to TRBD2. The CDR3 totals 15 residues. After removal of 4 bases from V and 0 bases from J, the junction contained 2 bases not matched to a gene. Germline V gene data show CDR1 as LNHDA and CDR2 as SQIVND (reference sequence). The CDR3 nucleotides read TGTGCCAGTAGTAGGACTAGCGTTAGCACAGATACGCAGTATTTT. Residues: CASSRTSVSTDTQYF.

The chain uses TRBV7-8 and TRBJ2-1; D is uncertain. Per germline, CDR1 SGHVS and CDR2 FQNEAQ. V lost 7 bases, J lost 2 bases, and 6 bases lay in between. The length of the CDR3 is 12 residues. CDR3 nucleotide sequence: TGTGCCAGCAAGCGACCCTACAATGAGCAGTTCTTC. Its protein product is CASKRPYNEQFF.

The chain joins TRBV4-2 to TRBJ2-1; 9 bases fit TRBD1. V lost 2 bases and J lost 1; bases outside the gene matches: 9. CDR3 length equals 18 residues. Germline loops: CDR1 LGHNA, CDR2 YNFKEQ. CDR3 coding DNA: TGTGCCAGCAGCCAACGGGGCTCACAGGGGGCATCCTACAATGAGCAGTTCTTC. This gives the protein CASSQRGSQGASYNEQFF.

This chain connects TRBV3-1 (or the pseudogene TRBV3-2) to TRBJ2-7; 8 bases line up with TRBD2. This CDR3 is built from 16 residues. V gave up 4 bases and J gave up 3 bases; unmatched junction bases: 11. CDR1 is LGHDT, CDR2 YNNKEL, per germline (reference sequence). CDR3 nucleotide sequence: TGTGCCAGCAGCCCCCCTGGGGTAGCGGGGTACTACGAGCAGTACTTC. Its protein is CASSPPGVAGYYEQYF.

This sequence joins TRBV6-5 and TRBJ1-1, with TRBD1 matching over 7 bases. This CDR3 has 14 residues. V lost 5 bases to trimming and J lost 1 base; unmatched junction nucleotides: 4. Per the germline V gene, CDR1 is MNHEY and CDR2 is SVGAGI. The DNA of the CDR3 is TGTGCCAGCAGTCGACAGGGCACGAACACTGAAGCTTTCTTT. Its translation: CASSRQGTNTEAFF.